This T cell receptor (beta chain) was profiled in a study of blood T cells in healthy people across ages. General observations from the study: Greater diversity and more naive CD4+ cells were seen in long-lived donors than in aged donors.

The CDR3 has 15 residues. Germline CDR1 MNHNS, CDR2 SASEGT. The V end lost 2 bases, the J end lost 6 bases, and 14 bases lay between the germline ends. Together with a sample-barcoded 5' primer, a J-beta primer mix was included in a second PCR lasting about 7 to 12 cycles. TCRdb reanalysed the 5' RACE reads using MiXCR and keeps one entry per CDR3 protein. The top ten clones hold roughly 24% of a sample with hundreds of thousands of distinct CDR3 sequences, just over 55% of them seen once. This clonotype was detected a few times. Its antigen is not identified. The clonotype comes from a man aged 35 to 55 in good health. V is TRBV6-1 and J is TRBJ2-1; D is possibly TRBD2 (7 bases). The material sequenced was blood. For the CDR3, the DNA is TGTGCCAGCAGTGAATTAGTGGGAGGGGGCAATGAGCAGTTCTTC. It translates to CASSELVGGGNEQFF.